This entry describes one T cell receptor beta chain. Its antigen is still unknown. There are no base qualities to consult, and no much larger clone falls within one base. This sample is drawn from a study of blood T cell repertoires in COVID-19 (dated by TCRdb to about 2020). Regarding the study in general: Samples from collaborators originated in the United States, Italy and Spain and spanned both the acute and convalescent phases of COVID-19. The repertoires were released in a freely available public database intended as a resource for research on the immune response to SARS-CoV-2. Where available, HLA class I and class II types were taken from metadata supplied by the sample provider and were not determined by assay-based typing. The material from the prospective study consisted of cDNA or gDNA derived from T cells, B-cell-depleted T cells, or PBMCs. The dataset comprised deeply sampled blood TCRbeta repertoires from subjects exposed to, actively infected with, or recovered from COVID-19. The samples were drawn from the first 160 participants of the ongoing ImmuneRACE study and from 1,254 subjects provided by 6 global collaborators. Sample metadata almost always included a de-identified subject ID, COVID-19 status, age in years and sex. Here is what the overall study found, with its caveats: The quantity of clinical and demographic metadata differed by source and by participant and was supplied without curation.

From a lookup of the germline V gene, CDR1 and CDR2 are WSHSY and SAAADI. Spanning cysteine to phenylalanine, the CDR3 consists of 17 amino acids. Solely the CDR3 DNA is kept, with 51 bases framed from the first base. Germline trimming amounts to 9 bases on V and 4 bases on J, with 18 as the count of junction bases outside the gene matches. Another Seattle source contributed samples from volunteer blood donors who had recovered from COVID-19. Collaborating institutions collected whole blood in K2EDTA tubes following their own protocols. For TCRbeta analysis, collaborators shipped samples as frozen whole blood, isolated PBMCs, or DNA extracted from either of those sample types. TCRbeta CDR3 regions were amplified from genomic DNA using the immunoSEQ Assay, a bias-controlled multiplex PCR. Concerning the study's data processing: The number of nucleated cells in each sample was estimated from the amplification of reference gene primers within the assay. Sequence reads were collapsed and filtered to measure the absolute abundance of every unique TCRbeta CDR3 rearrangement. For each sample, productive Simpson clonality was calculated by taking the square root of Simpson's diversity index across productive rearrangements. The immuneACCESS repertoire file appears here via TCRdb, limited to in-frame rearrangements. These files lack a portion of the clones; in checked studies, under half of the deficit traces to unresolved V genes, and the cause of the others is not known. The V and J calls and clone size are taken from that table; D and trimming were inferred from the DNA. The sample table contains around 130,000 clones; only one count was recorded for approximately 86% of them. Around 16% of the sample rests with the top ten.

The sequencing sample was made of peripheral blood. The sequence derives from a woman aged 45-60 years who had recovered from COVID-19. This receptor chain uses TRBV10-2 and TRBJ1-2, with 9 bases in between that match TRBD1. The DNA sequence is TGCGCCAGACCCACCCCGGGACAGGGATGCGGTGCCTATGGCTACACCTTC. It is translated as CARPTPGQGCGAYGYTF.